This TCR beta chain was identified in a study of glioma-infiltrating T cells. This clonotype was picked up many times. Antigen unknown. The junction departs from germline at one end; a sequencing error may be responsible. General observations from the study: Above-expected tissue-blood divergence occurred in all gliomas, most in low-grade ones.

This CDR3 contains 11 residues. Germline V gene sequence: CDR1 SGHTA, CDR2 FQGNSA. Using RNA template, CDR3s of TCR alpha and beta were amplified with iRepertoire arm-PCR. Input was roughly 100-450 ng of tissue mRNA or PBMC total RNA. TCRdb itself ran the multiplex PCR reads through MiXCR, one entry per CDR3 protein. The sample includes 150,000 or so distinct CDR3 sequences, about 39% of them seen just once. The sequencing input was glioma tissue, nonneoplastic brain tissue, or PBMCs (not recorded which). The receptor was isolated from a human donor with low-grade glioma or glioblastoma, undergoing nonglioma brain surgery, or in good health (not recorded which). The chain links TRBV7-2 to TRBJ2-5; D may be TRBD2 (5 bases). The DNA of the CDR3 is TGTGCCAGCAGTTTAGCGGAGACCCAGTACTTC. This codes for CASSLAETQYF.